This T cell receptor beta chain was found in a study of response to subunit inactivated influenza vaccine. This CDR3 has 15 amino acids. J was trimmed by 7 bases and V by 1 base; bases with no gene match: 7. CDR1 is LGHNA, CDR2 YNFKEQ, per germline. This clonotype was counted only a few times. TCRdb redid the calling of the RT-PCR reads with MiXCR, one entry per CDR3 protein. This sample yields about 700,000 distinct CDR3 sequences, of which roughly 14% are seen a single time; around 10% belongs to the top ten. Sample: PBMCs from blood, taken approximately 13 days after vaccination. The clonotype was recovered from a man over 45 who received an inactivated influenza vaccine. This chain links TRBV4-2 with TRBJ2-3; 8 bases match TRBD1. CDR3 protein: CASSQGGQGKNTQYF. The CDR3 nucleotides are TGTGCCAGCAGCCAAGGAGGACAGGGAAAGAATACGCAGTATTTT.